Presented here are 23 T cell receptor beta chains from one specimen sequenced in a study of T cells after yellow fever vaccination. From the 5' RACE reads, TCRdb called clonotypes with MiXCR, one entry per CDR3 protein. The sample records 150,000 or so distinct CDR3 sequences, around 7.3% being singletons. The starting material was CD4+ T cells sorted from PBMCs, obtained around 5 days after the first yellow fever vaccination. These receptors were collected from a young man who received the YFV17D yellow fever vaccine.

This clonotype was counted many times. This chain connects TRBV5-1 to TRBJ1-1; no clear D. Germline V gives CDR1 SGHRS, CDR2 YFSETQ. Trimming shortened V by 0 bases and J by 3 bases, and 9 bases separated the two germline ends. The CDR3 extends over 14 amino acids. The CDR3 is CASSLVGLHTEAFF. The CDR3 bases are TGCGCCAGCAGCTTGGTCGGGCTTCACACTGAAGCTTTCTTT.

The V gene is TRBV5-1, the J gene TRBJ2-1; 10 bases fit TRBD2. This CDR3 region has 17 residues. The germline V gene has CDR1 SGHRS and CDR2 YFSETQ. J lost 4 bases, V lost 2 bases, and 9 bases had no gene match. The CDR3 reads CASSFASTSGFYNEQFF. In nucleotides, the CDR3 is TGCGCCAGCAGCTTTGCGTCGACTAGCGGGTTTTACAATGAGCAGTTCTTC.

J is TRBJ2-1 and V is TRBV20-1; possibly TRBD1 or TRBD2 for D (6 bases each). The CDR3 is 14 residues long. Germline assignment: CDR1 DFQATT and CDR2 SNEGSKA (reference sequence). Deletions cut 3 bases from V and 7 bases from J, with 16 bases between. The CDR3 sequence is CSASSGAPPNEQFF. The CDR3 DNA follows: TGCAGTGCTAGCTCGGGGGCTCCCCCAAATGAGCAGTTCTTC.

CDR3 sequence reads: CATSRDRGHQGGGYTF. CDR3 DNA sequence: TGTGCCACCAGCAGAGATCGGGGACACCAGGGGGGAGGCTACACCTTC. The chain recombines TRBV15 with TRBJ1-2; 7 positions agree with TRBD1. This CDR3 is built from 16 residues. Per germline, CDR1 LNHNV and CDR2 YYDKDF (reference sequence). V was clipped by 0 bases and J by 8 bases; unmatched bases: 12.

This clonotype was counted at least ten times. The rearrangement links TRBV2 to TRBJ2-7; D gene ambiguous. CDR1 and CDR2 (germline): SNHLY, FYNNEI. The CDR3 is 12 amino acids. Deletions cut 2 bases from V and 5 bases from J, with 7 bases between. CDR3 protein: CASSELGNEQYF. In DNA, the CDR3 is TGTGCCAGCAGTGAATTAGGAAACGAGCAGTACTTC.

By share, this clonotype ranks as medium-sized. The chain is built from TRBV12-3 or TRBV12-4 and TRBJ1-1, with 7 bases identical to TRBD1. V trimming: 4 bases; J trimming: 5 bases; junction bases outside the gene matches: 10. This CDR3 is 15 amino acids long. DNA for the CDR3: TGTGCCAGCAGTTCCCCAGGGGGGCAGTGGACTGAAGCTTTCTTT. Its translation is CASSSPGGQWTEAFF.

The table lists this clonotype with a few counts. V is TRBV24-1 and J is TRBJ2-3; tentative D call: TRBD1 (6 bases). Germline V CDR1 and CDR2: KGHDR, SFDVKD. The CDR3 consists of 13 residues. V was trimmed by 5 bases and J by 2 bases, leaving 7 bases between them. This chain's CDR3 is CATSGTVTDTQYF. CDR3 nucleotide sequence: TGTGCCACCAGTGGGACAGTCACAGATACGCAGTATTTT.

This sequence joins TRBV5-1 and TRBJ2-3, with 8 bases matching TRBD2. The length of the CDR3 is 15 residues. Germline loops: CDR1 SGHRS, CDR2 YFSETQ. V gave up 6 bases and J gave up 0 bases; unmatched junction bases: 6. CDR3: CASNPGGQSTDTQYF. The DNA for the CDR3 is TGCGCCAGCAATCCGGGGGGGCAGAGCACAGATACGCAGTATTTT.

V gene TRBV12-3 or TRBV12-4 combines with J gene TRBJ2-3; TRBD1 agrees at 9 bases. Trimming took 7 bases from V and 8 from J; bases not matched to a gene: 13. The CDR3 runs to 15 residues. CDR3 DNA: TGTGCCAGCACCGCCCGGGACAGGGTCGGAGGTACGCAGTATTTT. Its translation is CASTARDRVGGTQYF.

The chain couples TRBV10-3 to TRBJ2-5, with D hard to call. Trimming pared 5 bases from V and 5 bases from J, leaving 9 bases between. Per the germline V gene, CDR1 is ENHRY and CDR2 is SYGVKD. The CDR3 consists of 12 residues. The CDR3 sequence: CAISHGLETQYF. The CDR3 DNA sequence: TGTGCCATCAGTCATGGTCTGGAGACCCAGTACTTC.

This clonotype was counted at least ten times. CDR3 DNA sequence: TGTGCCAGCAGTTTTCAGATGCAAGAGACCCAGTACTTC. Protein product: CASSFQMQETQYF. This rearrangement joins TRBV27 to TRBJ2-5, with D uncertain. Germline V lookup: CDR1 MNHEY, CDR2 SMNVEV (reference sequence). The germline V and J ends were trimmed by 3 bases and 2 bases, with 7 bases remaining between them. The length of the CDR3 is 13 residues.

The sample holds many counts of this clonotype. J is TRBJ2-5 and V is TRBV7-6; a possible D gene is TRBD2 (6 bases). This CDR3 has 15 amino acids. Germline V CDR1 and CDR2: SGHVS, FNYEAQ. The V and J ends lost 1 base and 1 base respectively, with 10 bases between them. The CDR3 sequence: CASSLGGTLQETQYF. DNA for the CDR3: TGTGCCAGCAGCTTAGGGGGGACTCTCCAAGAGACCCAGTACTTC.

There are a few counts of this clonotype. The genes are TRBV5-1 and TRBJ2-3; D ambiguous. Trimming left V 5 bases short and J 4 bases short, with 11 bases between. The CDR3 loop spans 13 amino acids. The germline gives CDR1 SGHRS, CDR2 YFSETQ. The chain's CDR3 is CASSTAPSDTQYF. The CDR3 bases are TGCGCCAGCAGTACAGCTCCTTCAGATACGCAGTATTTT.

This clonotype was seen ten or more times. CDR3 sequence reads: CASSQHRSQETQYF. DNA of the CDR3: TGTGCCAGCAGCCAACACAGGAGCCAAGAGACCCAGTACTTC. This chain links TRBV7-2 with TRBJ2-5; TRBD1 is a possible D gene (5 bases). Between the trimmed V and J ends, which lost 5 bases and 1 base, there was a span of 11 bases. The CDR3 runs to 14 residues. The V gene's germline CDR1 is SGHTA and CDR2 FQGNSA. The full variable domain, in which reference TRBV7-2 and TRBJ2-5 provide the parts outside the CDR3, is GAGVSQSPSNKVTEKGKDVELRCDPISGHTALYWYRQSLGQGLEFLIYFQGNSAPDKSGLPSDRFSAERTGGSVSTLTIQRTQQEDSAVYLCASSQHRSQETQYFGPGTRLLVL.

The chain links TRBV28 to TRBJ1-2; D uncertain. Germline V CDR1 and CDR2: MDHEN, SYDVKM. With 7 bases removed from V and 5 bases from J, the gap between germline ends came to 14 bases. The CDR3 covers 13 residues. The CDR3 DNA sequence: TGTGCCAGCACTACACGGCGGATTTATGGCTACACCTTC. Protein sequence: CASTTRRIYGYTF.

This clonotype was counted between two and nine times. The V call is TRBV6-5, the J call TRBJ2-7; 10 positions agree with TRBD2. CDR3 size: 14 residues. Germline trimming cut 8 bases from V and 3 bases from J; bases unmatched to any gene: 7. Per germline, CDR1 MNHEY and CDR2 SVGAGI. DNA of the CDR3: TGTGCCAGCGTATTAGCGGGGGGCCTCTACGAGCAGTACTTC. Encoded protein: CASVLAGGLYEQYF.

In its sample, this clonotype was seen many times. The chain employs TRBV4-3 and TRBJ2-1; TRBD2 matches at 9 bases. Trimming took 0 bases from V and 4 from J; bases not matched to a gene: 7. Germline V gives CDR1 LGHNA, CDR2 YSLEER. The CDR3 extends over 17 amino acids. The chain's CDR3 is CASSQDEGGGAYNEQFF. The CDR3 bases are TGCGCCAGCAGCCAAGATGAAGGCGGGGGGGCTTACAATGAGCAGTTCTTC.

V gene TRBV20-1 combines with J gene TRBJ1-2; D unresolved. Trimming took 2 bases from V and 6 from J, leaving 7 bases between them. This CDR3 contains 11 residues. The germline gives CDR1 DFQATT, CDR2 SNEGSKA (reference sequence). The CDR3 sequence: CSARYTHGYTF. The CDR3 coding sequence is TGCAGTGCTAGATACACACATGGCTACACCTTC.

The CDR3 DNA reads TGTGCCAGCAGCTACCAACTAGCGGGGGGGGAGACCCAGTACTTC. The encoded protein is CASSYQLAGGETQYF. The chain combines TRBV3-1 with TRBJ2-5, with TRBD2 matching over 13 bases. The CDR3 spans 15 residues. CDR1 and CDR2 (germline): LGHDT, YNNKEL (reference sequence). V lost 5 bases to trimming and J lost 5 bases; unmatched junction nucleotides: 5.

Ten or more counts support this clonotype. The chain is built from TRBV20-1 and TRBJ1-5; TRBD1 is a possible D gene (6 bases). Germline-derived CDR1 and CDR2 are DFQATT and SNEGSKA (reference sequence). The CDR3 loop spans 13 amino acids. Trimming pared 6 bases from V and 6 bases from J, leaving 15 bases between. The CDR3 region has the DNA TGCAGTGCAACTACAGGGATCGGTCAGCCCCAGCATTTT. Its protein is CSATTGIGQPQHF.

This clonotype occurred many times. The gene calls are TRBV7-9 and TRBJ2-5; D gene uncertain. From germline, CDR1 is SEHNR and CDR2 FQNEAQ (reference sequence). V shed 5 bases and J shed 0 bases, with 19 bases lying between them. The CDR3 loop spans 17 amino acids. The CDR3 region is CASSLGSTAKNQETQYF. The DNA for the CDR3 is TGTGCCAGCAGCCTAGGTAGTACGGCCAAGAACCAAGAGACCCAGTACTTC.

The chain uses TRBV12-3 or TRBV12-4 and TRBJ1-5, with TRBD1 matching 7 bases. J was trimmed by 5 bases and V by 6 bases; bases with no gene match: 4. This CDR3 is built from 13 residues. CDR3 residues: CASRTGIHQPQHF. The DNA of the CDR3 is TGTGCCAGCAGGACAGGGATACATCAGCCCCAGCATTTT.

This clonotype was recorded a few times. The chain links TRBV19 to TRBJ2-2; D not certain. CDR1 is LNHDA, CDR2 SQIVND, per germline (reference sequence). V dropped 8 bases and J dropped 1 base, with 11 bases sitting between them. This CDR3 is built from 14 residues. The CDR3 region has the DNA TGTGCCAGTGCGAGGTCCGGGAACACCGGGGAGCTGTTTTTT. It encodes CASARSGNTGELFF.